This T cell receptor (beta chain) came from a study of blood T cell repertoires in COVID-19. Study in general: Acute-phase and convalescent COVID-19 samples originated in the United States, Italy and Spain. The analysed material was cDNA or gDNA that came from T cells, B-cell-depleted T cells, or PBMCs.

The V and J ends lost 6 bases and 3 bases, in that order; junction bases with no gene match: 5. This CDR3 is 13 amino acids long. This clone was counted a few times. Other DNA sequences from this sample encode an identical CDR3 as well. Authors' methods: Reference gene primers were amplified, and this amplification served to estimate nucleated cell counts. TCRdb keeps only in-frame clones here, not all; method: immunoSEQ multiplex PCR. V and J calls and clone size are given by that table; D and trimming were obtained from the DNA. The data hold 60,000 to 70,000 clones, with roughly 84% observed a single time.

This clonotype originated in an older woman with acute or convalescent COVID-19. V is TRBV12-3 or TRBV12-4 and J is TRBJ2-7, with TRBD1 identical over 7 bases. The sample comprised peripheral blood. The CDR3, as DNA: TGTGCCAGCAGCCGAAACAGGGGCTACGAGCAGTACTTC. It codes for CASSRNRGYEQYF.